This entry lists 16 T cell receptor beta chains sequenced from one sample in a study of blood T cell repertoires in COVID-19. Here immunoSEQ multiplex PCR was the method, and the copy in TCRdb shows in-frame clones only, minus some. The data contain 75,000 to 100,000 clones, about 86% of them singletons. Sequences were obtained from peripheral blood. The receptors shown here come from a man older than 75 with acute or convalescent COVID-19.

V and J are TRBV5-5 and TRBJ1-1; D not resolved. Germline V gene data show CDR1 as SGHKS and CDR2 as YYEKEE (reference sequence). V gave up 4 bases and J gave up 0 bases, with 16 bases separating them. The CDR3 loop spans 16 amino acids. CDR3 coding DNA: TGTGCCAGCAGCGAACACGGCAGTACTATGAACACTGAAGCTTTCTTT. This gives the protein CASSEHGSTMNTEAFF.

In its sample, this clone was seen once. CDR3 DNA: TGTGCCAGAGACGGGACTAGCGGGAACACCGGGGAGCTGTTTTTT. Its protein is CARDGTSGNTGELFF. The chain recombines TRBV2 with TRBJ2-2; 11 nucleotides agree with TRBD2. V dropped 9 bases and J dropped 1; count of bases not matched to a gene: 4. The germline V gene encodes CDR1 SNHLY and CDR2 FYNNEI. This CDR3 is built from 15 residues.

The gene calls are TRBV6-5 and TRBJ2-7; 10 bases align to TRBD2. This CDR3 comprises 14 residues. CDR1 MNHEY and CDR2 SVGAGI come from the germline V gene. Trimming cost V 7 bases and J 5 bases; bases outside gene matches: 8. In DNA, the CDR3 is TGTGCCAGCAATCTAGCGGGAGATCGGGACGAGCAGTACTTC. Its protein product is CASNLAGDRDEQYF.

This chain links TRBV11-2 with TRBJ2-7, with D maybe TRBD1 (6 bases). V lost 5 bases to trimming and J lost 2 bases, with 19 bases between them. CDR1 and CDR2 (germline): SGHAT, FQNNGV. The CDR3 loop spans 16 amino acids. The chain's CDR3 is CASSSSGDQGTYEQYF. The CDR3 DNA reads as TGTGCCAGCAGCAGCAGTGGGGATCAGGGGACCTACGAGCAGTACTTC.

The chain joins TRBV7-2 to TRBJ1-2; D is unresolved. Trimming pared 1 base from V and 4 bases from J, leaving 7 bases between. Germline lookup yields CDR1 SGHTA and CDR2 FQGNSA. The CDR3 runs to 13 residues. The CDR3 coding sequence is TGTGCCAGCAGCTTAGAGCCGATCTATGGCTACACCTTC. Its translation is CASSLEPIYGYTF.

This clone was observed a handful of times. The V gene is TRBV27, the J gene TRBJ1-2, with 7 bases matching TRBD1. The germline gives CDR1 MNHEY, CDR2 SMNVEV (reference sequence). J was trimmed by 4 bases and V by 5 bases; bases with no gene match: 4. The CDR3 loop spans 13 amino acids. The CDR3 is CASSPRDSYGYTF. In nucleotides, the CDR3 is TGTGCCAGCAGTCCGAGGGACAGCTATGGCTACACCTTC.

V is TRBV29-1 and J is TRBJ2-7; D perhaps matches TRBD1 (5 bases). The V gene lost 1 base and the J gene lost 7 bases, with 8 bases spanning the gap. The CDR3 totals 11 residues. Looked up from germline, CDR1 is SQVTM and CDR2 is ANQGSEA. The CDR3 DNA reads TGCAGCGTTGAAGTCACAGGAGAGCAGTACTTC. Its protein is CSVEVTGEQYF.

The V call is TRBV24-1, the J call TRBJ2-7; 10 positions agree with TRBD1. This CDR3 has 15 amino acids. CDR1 KGHDR and CDR2 SFDVKD come from the germline V gene. V gave up 3 bases and J gave up 4 bases; unmatched junction bases: 5. CDR3 loop: CATSDATGGGYEQYF. DNA of the CDR3: TGTGCCACCAGTGATGCGACAGGGGGCGGGTACGAGCAGTACTTC.

The chain combines TRBV29-1 with TRBJ2-1; perhaps TRBD2 as D (9 bases). Germline V lookup: CDR1 SQVTM, CDR2 ANQGSEA. The germline V and J ends were trimmed by 6 bases and 3 bases, with 21 bases remaining between them. The length of the CDR3 is 16 residues. Here the CDR3 reads CSVTGAAGGHYNEQFF. In DNA, the CDR3 is TGCAGCGTGACAGGGGCAGCGGGAGGACACTACAATGAGCAGTTCTTC.

The rearrangement joins TRBV9 to TRBJ2-1, with 10 bases lining up with TRBD2. Germline assignment: CDR1 SGDLS and CDR2 YYNGEE. J gave up 8 bases and V 4 bases, and 12 bases lay outside the gene matches. This CDR3 has 16 residues. CDR3 sequence (DNA): TGTGCCAGCAGCATCAGCGGGAGGGCCTCTATGGATGAGCAGTTCTTC. It specifies CASSISGRASMDEQFF.

The J gene is TRBJ1-5, the V gene TRBV27; unclear D gene. The V and J ends lost 1 base and 6 bases respectively, with 10 bases between them. Germline V gene lookup returns CDR1 MNHEY and CDR2 SMNVEV (reference sequence). This CDR3 is 14 amino acids long. CDR3 nucleotides: TGTGCCAGCAGTTTATTATCGGAGGGTCAGCCCCAGCATTTT. Its protein product is CASSLLSEGQPQHF.

The V gene is TRBV5-1, the J gene TRBJ2-3; possible D gene TRBD2, 5 bases. The CDR3 length is 16 residues. Trimming took 3 bases from V and 3 from J, leaving 17 bases between them. Per germline, CDR1 SGHRS and CDR2 YFSETQ. In DNA, the CDR3 is TGCGCCAGCAGCTCGTCTACGAGGGATGGAACAGATACGCAGTATTTT. Translated, it gives CASSSSTRDGTDTQYF.

V usage is TRBV28 and J usage is TRBJ1-5; maybe TRBD1 (5 bases). V shed 2 bases and J shed 7 bases, with 15 bases lying between them. The CDR3 consists of 15 residues. Germline V gene data show CDR1 as MDHEN and CDR2 as SYDVKM. The DNA for the CDR3 is TGTGCCAGCAGTTTACTCCAGGGTGGGCACCAGCCCCAGCATTTT. Protein: CASSLLQGGHQPQHF.

This rearrangement joins TRBV7-2 to TRBJ1-4; D is unclear. The CDR3 runs 15 residues. V gave up 8 bases and J gave up 7 bases, with 20 bases separating them. Germline V lookup: CDR1 SGHTA, CDR2 FQGNSA. CDR3 loop: CASSHSRGFGEKLFF. In DNA, the CDR3 is TGTGCCAGCTCCCACTCGAGAGGGTTTGGTGAAAAACTGTTTTTT.

The rearrangement uses TRBV6-6 and TRBJ1-4; 12 nucleotides match TRBD1. V gave up 5 bases and J gave up 8 bases; unmatched junction bases: 6. Germline CDR1 reads MNHNY; CDR2 reads SVGAGI (reference sequence). This CDR3 spans 15 amino acids. CDR3: CASSPGQGAGEKLFF. The CDR3 coding sequence is TGTGCCAGCAGTCCGGGACAGGGGGCGGGGGAAAAACTGTTTTTT.

This clone occurred once. The rearrangement uses TRBV11-2 and TRBJ1-6; TRBD1 is a possible D gene (5 bases). With 6 bases removed from V and 5 bases from J, the gap between germline ends came to 17 bases. There are 16 residues in the CDR3. Germline V gene sequence: CDR1 SGHAT, CDR2 FQNNGV. The CDR3 DNA is TGTGCCAGCAGTCCAAGTTACAGGATTCATAATTCACCCCTCCACTTT. As protein: CASSPSYRIHNSPLHF.